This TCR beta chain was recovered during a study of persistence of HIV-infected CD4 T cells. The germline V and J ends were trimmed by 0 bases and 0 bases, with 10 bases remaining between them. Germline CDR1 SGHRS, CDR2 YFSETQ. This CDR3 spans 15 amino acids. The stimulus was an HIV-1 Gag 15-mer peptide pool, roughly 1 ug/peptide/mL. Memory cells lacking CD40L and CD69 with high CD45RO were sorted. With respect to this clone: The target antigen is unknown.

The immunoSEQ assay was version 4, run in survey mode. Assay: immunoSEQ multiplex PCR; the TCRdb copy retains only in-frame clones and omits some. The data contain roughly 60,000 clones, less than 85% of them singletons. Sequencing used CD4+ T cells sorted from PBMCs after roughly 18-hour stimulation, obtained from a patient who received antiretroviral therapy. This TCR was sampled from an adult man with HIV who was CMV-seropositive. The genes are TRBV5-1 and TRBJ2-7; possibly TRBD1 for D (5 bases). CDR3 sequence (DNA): TGCGCCAGCAGCTTGGGGGGCAGTCCCTCCTACGAGCAGTACTTC. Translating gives CASSLGGSPSYEQYF.